Reported below is one TCR beta chain. V was cut by 5 bases and J by 1 base, with 14 bases left in between. From germline, CDR1 is MDHEN and CDR2 SYDVKM. The CDR3 spans 15 residues. Profiling relied on immunoSEQ multiplex PCR, and the TCRdb table lists in-frame clones only, not all of them. Of some 54,000 clones in the sample, under 95% were seen once. This entry belongs to a study of T cell changes during pregnancy in multiple sclerosis. The rearrangement links TRBV28 to TRBJ1-2, with D perhaps TRBD1 (6 bases). The clonotype was recovered from a female donor with multiple sclerosis, enrolled in a pregnancy study. Here the sequenced sample was CD8+ T cells from peripheral blood mononuclear cells, taken in the third trimester of pregnancy. Here the CDR3 reads CASSPRQEINYGYTF. The CDR3 DNA reads TGTGCCAGCAGTCCCCGACAGGAGATTAACTATGGCTACACCTTC.